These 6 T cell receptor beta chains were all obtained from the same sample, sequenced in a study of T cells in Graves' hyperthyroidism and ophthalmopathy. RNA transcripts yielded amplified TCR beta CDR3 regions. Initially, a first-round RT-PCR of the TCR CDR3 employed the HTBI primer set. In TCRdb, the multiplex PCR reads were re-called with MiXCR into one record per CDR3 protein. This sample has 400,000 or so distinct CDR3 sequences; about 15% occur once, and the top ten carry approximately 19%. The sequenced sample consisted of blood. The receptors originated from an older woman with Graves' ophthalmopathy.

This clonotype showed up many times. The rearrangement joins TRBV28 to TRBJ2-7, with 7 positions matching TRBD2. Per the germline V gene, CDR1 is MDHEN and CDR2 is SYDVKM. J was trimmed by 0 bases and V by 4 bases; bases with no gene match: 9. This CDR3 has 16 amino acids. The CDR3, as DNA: TGTGCCAGCAGTTCCCTCCTCGGCGGGAGCTCCTACGAGCAGTACTTC. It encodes CASSSLLGGSSYEQYF.

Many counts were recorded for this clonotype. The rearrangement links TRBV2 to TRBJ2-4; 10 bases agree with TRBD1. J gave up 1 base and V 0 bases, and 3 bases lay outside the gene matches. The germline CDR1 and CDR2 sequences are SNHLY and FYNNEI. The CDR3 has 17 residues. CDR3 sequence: CASSEAPGQGAKNIQYF. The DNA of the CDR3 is TGTGCCAGCAGTGAAGCACCGGGACAGGGGGCCAAAAACATTCAGTACTTC.

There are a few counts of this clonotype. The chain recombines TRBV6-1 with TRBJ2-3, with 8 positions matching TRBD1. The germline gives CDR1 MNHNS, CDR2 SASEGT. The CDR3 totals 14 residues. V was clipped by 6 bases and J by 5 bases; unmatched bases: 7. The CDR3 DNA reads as TGTGCCAGCAGCCCCAGGGGGCTGAAAGATACGCAGTATTTT. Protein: CASSPRGLKDTQYF.

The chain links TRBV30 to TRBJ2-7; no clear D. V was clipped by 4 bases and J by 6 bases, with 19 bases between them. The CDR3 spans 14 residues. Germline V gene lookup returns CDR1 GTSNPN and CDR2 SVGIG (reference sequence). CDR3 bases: TGTGCCTGGAACTCCGGGCACAGAGCGACCGAGCAGTACTTC. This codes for CAWNSGHRATEQYF.

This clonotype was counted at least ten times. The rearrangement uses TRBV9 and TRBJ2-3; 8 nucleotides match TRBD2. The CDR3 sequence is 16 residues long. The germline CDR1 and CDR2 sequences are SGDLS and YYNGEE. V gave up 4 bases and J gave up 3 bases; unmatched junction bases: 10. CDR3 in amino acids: CASSPQRGSRTDTQYF. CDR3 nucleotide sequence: TGTGCCAGCAGCCCTCAGCGGGGGTCAAGAACAGATACGCAGTATTTT.

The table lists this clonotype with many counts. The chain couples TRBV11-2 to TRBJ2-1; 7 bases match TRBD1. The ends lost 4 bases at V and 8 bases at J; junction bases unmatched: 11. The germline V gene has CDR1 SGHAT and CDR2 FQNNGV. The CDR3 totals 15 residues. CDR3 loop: CASSSGQVADDEQFF. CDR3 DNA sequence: TGTGCCAGCAGCTCAGGACAGGTGGCGGACGATGAGCAGTTCTTC.